This is a list of T cell receptor beta chains from one sample in a study of preoperative IRX-2 immunotherapy in early breast cancer. The repertoire was sequenced with immunoSEQ multiplex PCR; TCRdb's copy has only in-frame clones and lacks some. In the table there are about 43,000 clones, less than 95% of which are singletons. The sample here was tumor tissue, taken after IRX-2 immunotherapy. The receptors shown here come from a human donor with breast cancer. CDR3s include the opening cysteine and the closing phenylalanine or tryptophan.

>TRBV7-2
CASSWASGVNEQFF
>TRBV5-6
CASSLGVTEAFF
>TRBV5-4
CASAEGEETQYF
>TRBV18
CASSPRIVGEKLFF
>TRBV6-1
CASSARHSYEQYF
>TRBV28
CASTSQGAGEQYF
>TRBV10-2
CASAERILRDRSTDTQYF
>TRBV10-3
CAISDLGSASPLHF
>TRBV4-3
CASSQDYYNEQFF
>TRBV19
CASSTPGLATYEQYF
>TRBV5-4
CASSLKLAIGINTQYF
>TRBV7-6
CASSYSSRRTDGYTF
>TRBV6-5
CASSRQGQTPLHF
>TRBV2
CASSQRGLAQDTQYF